Included here is one T cell receptor (beta chain) sequence, with context. No antigen is known for it. No base qualities exist here, and no much larger clone lies one base off it. This record comes from a study of OX40 agonist ivuxolimab in advanced cancers. For context, the study as a whole: The costimulatory receptor OX40 (CD134) was targeted by ivuxolimab, a fully human IgG2 agonistic monoclonal antibody. Intravenous ivuxolimab was administered to patients every 2 weeks at six dose levels: 0.01, 0.1, 0.3, 1.5, 3 and 10 mg/kg. Among the 50 to 55 dose-escalation patients, roughly 20 had hepatocellular carcinoma, roughly 15 melanoma, 9 renal cell carcinoma and 9 head and neck cancer. A male proportion of roughly 85% and a mean age of about 60 years, ranging from roughly 23 to 79, were recorded for the dose-escalation cohort. Patients were allowed to have had prior anti-PD-1, anti-PD-L1 or anti-CTLA-4 therapy, and approximately 40% of the dose-escalation patients had been treated with checkpoint inhibitors. Partial responses were achieved by three dose-escalation patients, of whom one had hepatocellular carcinoma and two had cutaneous melanoma. The point of sequencing TCRbeta in the periphery was to test whether ivuxolimab changed TCR sequence diversity and drove clonal T-cell expansion. The paper reports the monotherapy dose-escalation portion (N of about 47 patients) of the phase I ivuxolimab trial.

General conclusions and limits of the study: Low levels of normalized T-cell clonal expansion were also seen in some nonresponding patients. Partial responders in the 0.1-3.0 mg/kg groups had among the lowest normalized peripheral clonal expansion, especially among CD8+ T cells. Which antigens the clonally expanded peripheral T cells were specific for was not determined. On average, CD8+ T cells showed more expanded clones than CD4+ T cells after ivuxolimab. Clonal expansion of both CD4+ and CD8+ blood T cells was observed from baseline to week 6 at doses 0.1 to 3.0 mg/kg.

The trial excluded patients who had a history of autoimmune disease or were on systemic immunosuppression. Peripheral blood for TCR sequencing was collected from all dose cohorts at baseline, on cycle 4 day 1, and on cycle 7 day 1. Samples came from an open-label, multicenter, first-in-human phase I dose-escalation trial of ivuxolimab. Adults with locally advanced or metastatic melanoma, renal cell, hepatocellular, or head and neck squamous cell carcinoma were enrolled in the trial. Before TCR sequencing, CD4+ T cells and CD8+ T cells were sorted from peripheral blood as separate populations. To sequence the TCRbeta CDR3 region, genomic DNA was isolated from the sorted cells. The immunoSEQ Assay was used to sequence the TCRbeta CDR3 regions. In its TCRdb copy, this immuneACCESS table keeps in-frame sequences only and misses some clones. Where compared with another copy, unresolved V genes explain less than half of these, and the others have no known cause. The table for this sample lists 100,000 to 150,000 clones; 90% of them were counted only once. The biggest ten clones account for approximately 1% of the sample.

Here the sequenced sample was CD4+ or CD8+ T cells sorted from blood, taken in a trial of the OX40 agonist ivuxolimab. The TCR sequence derives from an adult with an advanced solid tumor such as melanoma, head and neck, liver or kidney cancer.

The CDR3 sequence is CASSTTGLTEAFF. The DNA is as follows: TGTGCCAGTAGTACAACAGGGTTAACTGAAGCTTTCTTT. This chain joins TRBV19 to TRBJ1-1, with TRBD1 tentatively as D gene (6 bases match). V gives up 4 bases and J gives up 5 bases, and the segment between their germline ends measures 11 bases. Including the terminal cysteine and phenylalanine, the CDR3 comprises 13 residues. Just the 39-base CDR3 DNA is kept, in frame starting at base 1. CDR1 and CDR2 are drawn from the germline V gene (reference sequence): LNHDA, SQIVND.